This T cell receptor (beta chain) was observed in a study of OX40 agonist ivuxolimab in advanced cancers. The data were produced by immunoSEQ multiplex PCR, yet TCRdb's version contains in-frame clones alone and is incomplete. The sample records some 87,000 clones, about 88% being singletons. CDR1 is LNHDA, CDR2 SQIVND, per germline (reference sequence). This CDR3 is 14 amino acids long. Trimming cost V 4 bases and J 3 bases, with 12 bases left between them. In the case of this clone: Antigen specificity is unknown.

Broader study findings: Among the lowest peripheral clonal expansion occurred in 0.1-3.0 mg/kg partial responders.

The sequence was obtained from an adult with an advanced solid tumor such as melanoma, head and neck, liver or kidney cancer. This chain connects TRBV19 to TRBJ1-2; D remains ambiguous. The sequences come from CD4+ or CD8+ T cells sorted from blood, collected in a trial of the OX40 agonist ivuxolimab. The CDR3 loop is CASSTLVSDYGYTF. For the CDR3, the DNA is TGTGCCAGTAGTACCCTCGTAAGTGACTATGGCTACACCTTC. Full variable domain (remainder filled in from reference TRBV19 and TRBJ1-2): DGGITQSPKYLFRKEGQNVTLSCEQNLNHDAMYWYRQDPGQGLRLIYYSQIVNDFQKGDIAEGYSVSREKKESFPLTVTSAQKNPTAFYLCASSTLVSDYGYTFGSGTRLTVV.